The rows below give T cell receptor beta chains drawn from one sample of a study of blood T cell repertoires in COVID-19. Some clones are missing from TCRdb's copy, which holds only in-frame ones; the method was immunoSEQ multiplex PCR. The table lists some 350,000 clones, about nine tenths of them singletons. Sequencing was done on a sample of peripheral blood. The source is a woman in her seventies with COVID-19, enrolled during active disease. The CDR3 runs from the conserved cysteine through the conserved F or W. A D gene is named only where the DNA matches it firmly. The size field is filled for only some rows; it gives once, few, many or a size class.

D | size | J | V | DNA | CDR3
- | - | TRBJ2-7 | TRBV5-3 | TGTGCCAGAAGGTTCGGACTACCTCACGAGCAGTACTTC | CARRFGLPHEQYF
- | - | TRBJ1-3 | TRBV15 | TGTGCCACCAGCAGAGATCTAGGGGCGGCGGGAAACACCATATATTTT | CATSRDLGAAGNTIYF
- | - | TRBJ2-1 | TRBV21-1 | TGTGCCAGCAGAAGTCCAGGGCCCCTGGGCGAGCAGTTCTTC | CASRSPGPLGEQFF
- | - | TRBJ1-2 | TRBV30 | TGTGCCTGGAGTGGCAGGGCCTATGGCTACACCTTC | CAWSGRAYGYTF
TRBD1 | - | TRBJ1-2 | TRBV5-1 | TGCGCCAGCAGCCCAACAGGGGGAGACTATGGCTACACCTTC | CASSPTGGDYGYTF
TRBD1 | - | TRBJ2-7 | TRBV2 | TGTGCCAGCGTCGACAGGGGGCTCAACGAGCAGTACTTC | CASVDRGLNEQYF
TRBD1 | - | TRBJ2-3 | TRBV5-1 | TGCGCCAGCAGCCCGGGACAGGTTTCCGATACGCAGTATTTT | CASSPGQVSDTQYF
TRBD1 | - | TRBJ2-6 | TRBV11-2 | TGTGCCAGCAGCTTTCGGACAGGGGTTGGCTCTGGGGCCAACGTCCTGACTTTC | CASSFRTGVGSGANVLTF
TRBD2 | - | TRBJ2-7 | TRBV18 | TGTGCCAGCTCACTTACTCAAACTAGCGGGGCTTACGAGCAGTACTTC | CASSLTQTSGAYEQYF
- | once | TRBJ2-5 | TRBV5-1 | TGCGCCAGCAGCTTGACAGGGTCCGAGACCCAGTACTTC | CASSLTGSETQYF
TRBD1 | few | TRBJ2-5 | TRBV19 | TGTGCCAGTATAGGGGACAGGGAAGAGACCCAGTACTTC | CASIGDREETQYF
TRBD2 | - | TRBJ2-1 | TRBV2 | TGTGCCAGCAACCCAAGCGGGGGCCTTACGAATGAGCAGTTCTTC | CASNPSGGLTNEQFF
TRBD1 | - | TRBJ2-7 | TRBV5-8 | TGTGCCAGCAGTTCGCTGACAGGGCCTGTCGAGCAGTACTTC | CASSSLTGPVEQYF
- | - | TRBJ1-6 | TRBV21-1 | TGTGCCAGCAGCAAAGGCCGGGAATCACCCCTCCACTTT | CASSKGRESPLHF
- | - | TRBJ2-5 | TRBV19 | TGTGCCAGTAGTATAGAGGAACAGGGCAAGACCCAGTACTTC | CASSIEEQGKTQYF
- | - | TRBJ1-3 | TRBV6-5 | TGTGCCAGCAGGTCCACTGGAAACACCATATATTTT | CASRSTGNTIYF
- | - | TRBJ2-3 | TRBV4-2 | TGTGCCAGCAGCCAAGATTACTTCCGCGGCAGTCGTCGCCGCTCAGATACGCAGTATTTT | CASSQDYFRGSRRRSDTQYF
- | - | TRBJ2-7 | TRBV28 | TGTGCCAGCAGGTCACCAGGAACCGAGCAGTACTTC | CASRSPGTEQYF
TRBD2 | - | TRBJ2-3 | TRBV4-1 | TGCGCCAGCAGCCAAGCACGGGGGGCAGATACGCAGTATTTT | CASSQARGADTQYF
- | - | TRBJ1-1 | TRBV6-5 | TGTGCCAGCAGTTTAGATCCCCGGGGGGACACTGAAGCTTTCTTT | CASSLDPRGDTEAFF
- | - | TRBJ1-1 | TRBV11-2 | TGTGCCAGCGCTAAGGGGGGGCTCGGTGGCAGCACTGAAGCTTTCTTT | CASAKGGLGGSTEAFF
- | few | TRBJ1-2 | TRBV12-3/TRBV12-4 | TGTGCCAGCAGTTTAATGGTACGAGGTGGCTACACCTTC | CASSLMVRGGYTF
- | once | TRBJ2-7 | TRBV4-1 | TGCGCCAGCAGCCAAGATTGGCTACAGTACGAGCAGTACTTC | CASSQDWLQYEQYF
- | - | TRBJ1-2 | TRBV28 | TGTGCCAGCAGAGCAGGGTCTCTTGGCTACACCTTC | CASRAGSLGYTF
TRBD1 | - | TRBJ1-2 | TRBV28 | TGTGCCAGCAGTGCGTCCCGGGACAGGGATGGCTACACCTTC | CASSASRDRDGYTF
- | - | TRBJ2-3 | TRBV28 | TGTGCCAGCACTCCCAGAGACACTTACACAGATACGCAGTATTTT | CASTPRDTYTDTQYF
TRBD1 | - | TRBJ2-3 | TRBV7-3 | TGTGCCAGCAGCCATACAGGGGGCCGTGCTAGCACAGATACGCAGTATTTT | CASSHTGGRASTDTQYF
- | - | TRBJ2-5 | TRBV19 | TGTGCCAGTAGTATAGTCTCGGGCCAGGGGGGAGAGACCCAGTACTTC | CASSIVSGQGGETQYF
- | - | TRBJ2-5 | TRBV27 | TGTGCCAGCAGTTTAGCGGGTTTAGGGGAGACCCAGTACTTC | CASSLAGLGETQYF
TRBD2 | once | TRBJ2-1 | TRBV11-1 | TGTGCCAGCAGGCCTAGCGGGGGGAGGAATGAGCAGTTCTTC | CASRPSGGRNEQFF
TRBD2 | - | TRBJ2-1 | TRBV30 | TGTGCCTGGAAGCGGGACGGCAAGAACAATGAGCAGTTCTTC | CAWKRDGKNNEQFF
- | once | TRBJ2-5 | TRBV20-1 | TGCAGTGCTAGAGTCGGAGAGACCCAGTACTTC | CSARVGETQYF
- | - | TRBJ2-2 | TRBV7-3 | TGTGCCAGCAGCTTCTTCGGGGTACAGAACGGGGAGCTGTTTTTT | CASSFFGVQNGELFF
- | - | TRBJ1-3 | TRBV20-1 | TGCAGTGCTAGTGTCCCGGGCTCTGGAAACACCATATATTTT | CSASVPGSGNTIYF
- | - | TRBJ1-2 | TRBV30 | TGTGCCTGGAGTTCGGGATCTCGAGGCTACACCTTC | CAWSSGSRGYTF